This TCR beta chain was retrieved from a study of blood T cell repertoires in COVID-19. Which cohort a participant joined came from the clinical history participants gave. The CDR3 is made up of 13 amino acids. The germline V and J ends were trimmed by 3 bases and 2 bases, with 7 bases remaining between them. CDR1 KGHSH and CDR2 LQKENI come from the germline V gene. Comment on this clone: The sample carries other DNA sequences with the same CDR3.

TCRdb keeps only in-frame clones here, not all; method: immunoSEQ multiplex PCR. The table has some 270,000 clones, almost 85% seen once; the top ten hold about 9.3%. This sequence was found in a woman between 45 and 65 years old with acute COVID-19. The chain employs TRBV18 and TRBJ1-2; D gene ambiguous. The sequenced material came from PBMCs or T cells enriched from blood (not recorded which). CDR3 coding DNA: TGTGCCAGCTCACCGAACAAAAACTATGGCTACACCTTC. This translates into CASSPNKNYGYTF.